The 19 T cell receptor beta chains listed next were all sequenced from one sample in a study of blood T cell repertoires in COVID-19. Using immunoSEQ multiplex PCR, the repertoire was profiled, and TCRdb retains in-frame clones only, with some absent. The sample has about 130,000 clones, about 87% seen once; the top ten hold about 40%. Material: peripheral blood. These receptors were collected from a human donor in a cohort sampled during active COVID-19.

This chain uses TRBV7-2 with TRBJ2-3; 7 bases match TRBD2. Per the germline V gene, CDR1 is SGHTA and CDR2 is FQGNSA. Unmatched junction bases numbered 5, after V lost 5 bases and J lost 6 bases. The CDR3 runs to 13 residues. CDR3 DNA: TGTGCCAGCAGCCGGGACGGGGGGGATACGCAGTATTTT. Protein: CASSRDGGDTQYF. Full variable domain (rest looked up from reference TRBV7-2 and TRBJ2-3): GAGVSQSPSNKVTEKGKDVELRCDPISGHTALYWYRQSLGQGLEFLIYFQGNSAPDKSGLPSDRFSAERTGGSVSTLTIQRTQQEDSAVYLCASSRDGGDTQYFGPGTRLTVL.

This clone was seen only a few times. The chain recombines TRBV18 with TRBJ2-7; a weak D match, TRBD1 (6 bases). V gave up 6 bases and J gave up 6 bases, with 15 bases separating them. From germline, CDR1 is KGHSH and CDR2 LQKENI. This CDR3 contains 13 residues. The DNA of the CDR3 is TGTGCCAGCTCCATACAGGGAGCGGTCGAGCAGTACGTC. It encodes CASSIQGAVEQYV.

The V and J genes are TRBV6-2 or TRBV6-3 and TRBJ2-1; 9 nucleotides align to TRBD2. V lost 4 bases and J lost 5; bases outside the gene matches: 9. Germline V gives CDR1 MNHEY, CDR2 SVGEGT. The CDR3 sequence is 16 residues long. DNA of the CDR3: TGTGCCAGCAGTTCGACCCCGGTAGCGGGGGACAATGAGCAGTTCTTC. It is translated as CASSSTPVAGDNEQFF.

This clone was recorded a few times. V is TRBV3-1 (or the pseudogene TRBV3-2) and J is TRBJ1-1; 7 nucleotides agree with TRBD1. V lost 4 bases to trimming and J lost 1 base; unmatched junction nucleotides: 3. Germline CDR1 is LGHDT and CDR2 is YNNKEL (reference sequence). The length of the CDR3 is 14 residues. The CDR3 nucleotides are TGTGCCAGCAGCCGACGGGACAGGAACACTGAAGCTTTCTTT. Translation: CASSRRDRNTEAFF.

The chain recombines TRBV14 with TRBJ1-1; D may be TRBD1 (5 bases). This CDR3 region has 15 residues. V dropped 1 base and J dropped 4 bases, with 13 bases sitting between them. The germline gives CDR1 SGHDN, CDR2 FVKESK. CDR3 sequence (DNA): TGTGCCAGCAGCCAAGCCTACTGGGGGGGCACTGAAGCTTTCTTT. Translation gives CASSQAYWGGTEAFF.

V is TRBV5-4 and J is TRBJ2-1; 7 bases fit TRBD1. Germline V gene lookup returns CDR1 SGHNT and CDR2 YYREEE (reference sequence). V gave up 2 bases and J gave up 8 bases; unmatched junction bases: 4. There are 13 residues in the CDR3. The CDR3 coding sequence is TGTGCCAGCAGCTTAAGGGGGCGGGATGAGCAGTTCTTC. Residues: CASSLRGRDEQFF.

Only a few counts were recorded for this clone. The V and J genes are TRBV12-3 or TRBV12-4 and TRBJ2-7; D is unclear. The CDR3 loop spans 12 amino acids. The ends were cut back, 2 bases at V and 5 bases at J, with 7 bases in the middle. CDR3 coding DNA: TGTGCCAGCAGTTTAACCCCTAACGAGCAGTACTTC. It specifies CASSLTPNEQYF.

The rearrangement uses TRBV29-1 and TRBJ2-5; TRBD2 matches at 8 bases. V lost 5 bases, J lost 9 bases, and 17 bases stayed unmatched. The germline CDR1 and CDR2 sequences are SQVTM and ANQGSEA. The CDR3 is made up of 15 amino acids. For the CDR3, the DNA is TGCAGCGTTCCGAGGGGACTAGAGGGTCGGAGGGCCCAGTACTTC. Translating gives CSVPRGLEGRRAQYF.

With respect to this clone: The junction differs from germline at one of its ends, possibly a read error. The chain couples TRBV11-2 to TRBJ1-1; D remains unclear. Germline V CDR1 and CDR2: SGHAT, FQNNGV. CDR3 length equals 14 residues. CDR3 sequence reads: CASSIDPGGTEAFF. The CDR3 DNA is TGTGCCAGCAGCATAGACCCCGGTGGCACTGAAGCTTTCTTT.

V is TRBV5-6 and J is TRBJ1-1, with D uncertain. Germline V CDR1 and CDR2: SGHDT, YYEEEE. This CDR3 is 12 amino acids long. Trimming shortened V by 0 bases and J by 5 bases, and 5 bases separated the two germline ends. In DNA form, the CDR3 reads TGTGCCAGCAGCTTGGCCAGTACTGAAGCTTTCTTT. Translating it yields CASSLASTEAFF.

DNA of the CDR3: TGTGCCAGCAGTCTCGGGGGGCGTCAGCCCCAGCATTTT. It encodes CASSLGGRQPQHF. The chain links TRBV6-2 or TRBV6-3 to TRBJ1-5; D might be TRBD1 (6 bases). Per the germline V gene, CDR1 is MNHEY and CDR2 is SVGEGT. This CDR3 is 13 amino acids long. V was cut by 5 bases and J by 6 bases, with 11 bases left in between.

The genes are TRBV9 and TRBJ2-1; D uncertain. There are 16 residues in the CDR3. Trimming removed 0 bases at V and 6 bases at J, with 16 bases between. Germline V lookup: CDR1 SGDLS, CDR2 YYNGEE. DNA for the CDR3: TGTGCCAGCAGCGTAGCCCGACGAGGCACCCGCAATGAGCAGTTCTTC. Its translation: CASSVARRGTRNEQFF.

This rearrangement joins TRBV18 to TRBJ2-5; possible D gene TRBD2, 5 bases. Trimming cost V 3 bases and J 1 base, with 9 bases left between them. The CDR3 runs to 14 residues. The germline V gene has CDR1 KGHSH and CDR2 LQKENI. The CDR3 loop is CASSPEAGQETQYF. The CDR3 bases are TGTGCCAGCTCACCGGAGGCGGGCCAAGAGACCCAGTACTTC. The full variable domain, in which reference TRBV18 and TRBJ2-5 provide the parts outside the CDR3, is NAGVMQNPRHLVRRRGQEARLRCSPMKGHSHVYWYRQLPEEGLKFMVYLQKENIIDESGMPKERFSAEFPKEGPSILRIQQVVRGDSAAYFCASSPEAGQETQYFGPGTRLLVL.

This clone was counted only a few times. The gene calls are TRBV7-2 and TRBJ1-3; no firm D call. The CDR3 runs to 14 residues. The germline V gene has CDR1 SGHTA and CDR2 FQGNSA. V gave up 2 bases and J gave up 4 bases, with 9 bases separating them. In nucleotides, the CDR3 is TGTGCCAGCAGCTTATCTAATTCCGGAAACACCATATATTTT. Its translation: CASSLSNSGNTIYF.

The chain joins TRBV12-5 to TRBJ2-3; D not resolved. V lost 1 base and J lost 7, with 15 bases in between. This CDR3 comprises 15 residues. Per the germline V gene, CDR1 is LGHNT and CDR2 is FRNRAP. DNA for the CDR3: TGTGCTAGTGGTTTGGAGCTGGGCCTTATGAATACGCAGTATTTT. Its protein is CASGLELGLMNTQYF.

The chain couples TRBV5-1 to TRBJ2-2, with a possible D match to TRBD2 (5 bases). From germline, CDR1 is SGHRS and CDR2 YFSETQ. Trimming took off 0 bases at V and 1 base at J, with 10 bases between the two ends. This CDR3 comprises 16 residues. The CDR3: CASSLDGGLNTGELFF. DNA of the CDR3: TGCGCCAGCAGCTTGGATGGAGGACTGAACACCGGGGAGCTGTTTTTT.

About this clone itself: At one end the junction does not follow the germline gene, possibly because of a read error. This sequence joins TRBV20-1 and TRBJ1-1; maybe TRBD1 (6 bases). The CDR3 has 11 amino acids. CDR1 DFQATT and CDR2 SNEGSKA come from the germline V gene (reference sequence). For the CDR3, the DNA is TGCAGTGCAAGAGACAGGCCTGAAGCTTTCTTT. It codes for CSARDRPEAFF.

This clone turned up a few times. The chain uses TRBV24-1 and TRBJ2-1, with TRBD2 identical over 13 bases. Germline V CDR1 and CDR2: KGHDR, SFDVKD. Trimming took 6 bases from V and 10 from J; bases not matched to a gene: 11. The CDR3 is 16 amino acids. The CDR3 sequence is CATSPRLAGGLGEQFF. CDR3 sequence (DNA): TGTGCCACCAGTCCTCGACTAGCGGGAGGCCTAGGGGAGCAGTTCTTC.

This chain uses TRBV5-1 with TRBJ1-4; maybe TRBD1 (5 bases). Germline V CDR1 and CDR2: SGHRS, YFSETQ. The CDR3 is made up of 16 amino acids. Trimming removed 0 bases from V and 0 bases from J, with 9 bases in between. DNA for the CDR3: TGCGCCAGCAGCTTGGACCCGACAGCAACTAATGAAAAACTGTTTTTT. Its translation: CASSLDPTATNEKLFF.